This entry describes one TCR beta chain. Its antigen is still unknown. The same CDR3 is also encoded by other DNA sequences in this sample. This entry belongs to a study of cytomegalovirus exposure and HLA in healthy donors. Primers for the PCR totalled 60 Vbeta and 13 Jbeta. The assay was immunoSEQ multiplex PCR, and TCRdb's table has in-frame clones only and misses some. The sample contains 150,000 or so clones, roughly 73% of which appear only once. These donors counted as nominally healthy when sampled, but unrecorded immune exposures were likely. The V and J ends lost 4 bases and 2 bases, in that order; junction bases with no gene match: 13. The CDR3 spans 17 residues. The germline V gene encodes CDR1 SGHDT and CDR2 YYEEEE. Study results and caveats: In an earlier analysis, in 620 or so donors, most V segments appeared productive either ~90% or ~30% of the time. TCR sequences were mostly rare, though some public TCRs occurred in many donors. The authors later linked a missense DCLRE1C variant to TCR beta V- and J-gene trimming.

The gene calls are TRBV5-6 and TRBJ2-3; 7 bases align to TRBD2. Sequenced input: PBMCs. This clonotype originated in a woman aged 18-29 years in good health and CMV-seronegative. In nucleotides, the CDR3 is TGTGCCAGCAGCCGTACTTCGGCGGGGGAGTACACAGATACGCAGTATTTT. This sequence encodes CASSRTSAGEYTDTQYF.